These 8 T cell receptor beta chains were all obtained from the same sample, sequenced in a study of cytomegalovirus exposure and HLA in healthy donors. Primers: 60 Vbeta forward and 13 Jbeta reverse. Clones were sequenced by immunoSEQ multiplex PCR, and TCRdb holds only the in-frame ones, with some missing. The table lists 150,000 to 250,000 clones, roughly 85% of them singletons. The sequenced sample was PBMCs. These receptors were collected from a woman in her fifties or sixties in good health and CMV-seronegative.

This chain joins TRBV4-1 and TRBJ2-1; 10 bases align to TRBD2. J gave up 9 bases and V 1 base, and 12 bases lay outside the gene matches. Germline CDR1 and CDR2: MGHRA and YSYEKL. The CDR3 extends over 17 amino acids. In nucleotides, the CDR3 is TGCGCCAGCAGCCAAGCACCCACTAGCGGGATGAGGGGTGAGCAGTTCTTC. It is translated as CASSQAPTSGMRGEQFF.

Details on this clone: The identical CDR3 is also encoded by other nucleotide sequences in the sample. The chain combines TRBV9 with TRBJ1-5, with D maybe TRBD1 (6 bases). The germline gives CDR1 SGDLS, CDR2 YYNGEE. V lost 3 bases and J lost 9, with 16 bases in between. The CDR3 loop spans 14 amino acids. The CDR3 region has the DNA TGTGCCAGCAGCGCCAGACAGGCCTCAGGGCCCCAGCATTTT. Encoded protein: CASSARQASGPQHF.

This chain uses TRBV18 with TRBJ1-4, with no clear D. CDR1 is KGHSH and CDR2 is LQKENI in the germline V gene. With 1 base removed from V and 0 bases from J, the gap between germline ends came to 9 bases. The CDR3 contains 16 residues. CDR3 DNA: TGTGCCAGCTCACCACGGGGAGCGACAACTAATGAAAAACTGTTTTTT. It codes for CASSPRGATTNEKLFF.

The chain couples TRBV7-9 to TRBJ1-1, with 8 positions matching TRBD1. The V segment lost 1 base and the J segment 10 bases; nucleotides outside the gene matches: 8. The germline gives CDR1 SEHNR, CDR2 FQNEAQ (reference sequence). This CDR3 has 14 amino acids. CDR3 in DNA: TGTGCCAGCAGCTTAGGTGCGACAGGGGATGGAGCTTTCTTT. Amino acid sequence: CASSLGATGDGAFF.

J is TRBJ1-2 and V is TRBV28; no clear D gene. Germline V gene lookup returns CDR1 MDHEN and CDR2 SYDVKM. The V end was cut by 2 bases, the J end by 4 bases, with 5 bases between. There are 12 residues in the CDR3. In DNA, the CDR3 is TGTGCCAGCAGTTTACCGGTCTATGGCTACACCTTC. Translated: CASSLPVYGYTF.

The rearrangement links TRBV28 to TRBJ2-7, with a tentative D call TRBD1 (5 bases). Germline assignment: CDR1 MDHEN and CDR2 SYDVKM. V was cut by 2 bases and J by 5 bases, with 19 bases left in between. The CDR3 runs 16 residues. The CDR3 DNA is TGTGCCAGCAGTTTAAGTCTTGACAGAAATAGAAACGAGCAGTACTTC. It yields the protein CASSLSLDRNRNEQYF.

As regards this clone: One junction end does not reproduce the germline sequence, and a read error may be involved. The chain joins TRBV7-9 to TRBJ2-7, with 7 nucleotides matching TRBD2. Germline V lookup: CDR1 SEHNR, CDR2 FQNEAQ (reference sequence). The CDR3 totals 13 residues. Written as DNA, the CDR3 is TGTTCCAGCAGCTTAAGGCTAGCGGACGAGCAGTACTTC. Residues: CSSSLRLADEQYF.

This clone has just one count. The chain carries TRBV7-8 and TRBJ2-4; a possible D gene is TRBD2 (5 bases). The CDR3 totals 13 residues. With 4 bases removed from V and 6 bases from J, the gap between germline ends came to 10 bases. Germline loops: CDR1 SGHVS, CDR2 FQNEAQ. CDR3 in DNA: TGTGCCAGCAGCTCGAGCCGGGGAAACATTCAGTACTTC. Protein: CASSSSRGNIQYF.